This T cell receptor (beta chain) comes out of a study of blood T cell repertoires in COVID-19. About the study: Sites across the United States, Italy and Spain contributed samples from acute and convalescent COVID-19. Sample material is recorded as cDNA or gDNA derived from T cells, B-cell-depleted T cells, or PBMCs.

As originally analysed: Amplification from reference gene primers served as the basis for estimated nucleated cell counts. Only in-frame clones appear in the TCRdb table, and some are missing; sequencing was by immunoSEQ multiplex PCR. V and J calls and clone size follow that table, whereas D and trimming were derived from the DNA. The table includes some 270,000 clones, around nine tenths detected once. The CDR3 extends over 14 amino acids. V was pared by 3 bases and J by 2 bases, with 9 bases between. The germline gives CDR1 SGHVS, CDR2 FQNEAQ. This clonotype was obtained from a woman aged 60-75 years who had recovered from COVID-19. The sequencing sample was made of peripheral blood. This chain links TRBV7-8 with TRBJ2-3; no clear D gene. The CDR3 loop reads CASSFGANTDTQYF. As DNA, the CDR3 is TGTGCCAGCAGCTTCGGAGCCAACACAGATACGCAGTATTTT. The variable domain in full, with the rest retrieved from reference TRBV7-8 and TRBJ2-3, is GAGVSQSPRYKVAKRGQDVALRCDPISGHVSLFWYQQALGQGPEFLTYFQNEAQLDKSGLPSDRFFAERPEGSVSTLKIQRTQQEDSAVYLCASSFGANTDTQYFGPGTRLTVL.